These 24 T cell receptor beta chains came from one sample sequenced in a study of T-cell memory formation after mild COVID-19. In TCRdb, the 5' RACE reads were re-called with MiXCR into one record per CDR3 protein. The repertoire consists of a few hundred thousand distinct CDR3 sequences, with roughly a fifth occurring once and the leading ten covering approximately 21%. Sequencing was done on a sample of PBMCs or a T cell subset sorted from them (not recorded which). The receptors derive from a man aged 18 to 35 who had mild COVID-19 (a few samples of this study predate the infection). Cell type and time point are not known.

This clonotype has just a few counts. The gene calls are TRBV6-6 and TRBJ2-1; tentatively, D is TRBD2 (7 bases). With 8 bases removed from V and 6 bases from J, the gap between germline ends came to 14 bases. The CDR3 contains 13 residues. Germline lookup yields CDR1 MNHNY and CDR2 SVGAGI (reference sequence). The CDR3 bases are TGTGCCAGCGGCCGGGGGGCGGGCAATGAGCAGTTCTTC. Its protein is CASGRGAGNEQFF.

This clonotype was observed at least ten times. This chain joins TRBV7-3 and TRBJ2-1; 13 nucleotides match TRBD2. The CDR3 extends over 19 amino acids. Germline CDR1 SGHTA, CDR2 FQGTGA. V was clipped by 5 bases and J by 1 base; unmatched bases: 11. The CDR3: CASSLLGLAGAGSYNEQFF. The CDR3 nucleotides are TGTGCCAGCAGCCTACTCGGACTAGCGGGGGCAGGATCCTACAATGAGCAGTTCTTC.

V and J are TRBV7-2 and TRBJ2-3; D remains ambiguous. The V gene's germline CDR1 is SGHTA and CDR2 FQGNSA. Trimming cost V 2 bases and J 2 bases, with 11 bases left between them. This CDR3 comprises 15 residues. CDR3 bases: TGTGCCAGCAGCTTAAGACGATCAAACACAGATACGCAGTATTTT. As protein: CASSLRRSNTDTQYF.

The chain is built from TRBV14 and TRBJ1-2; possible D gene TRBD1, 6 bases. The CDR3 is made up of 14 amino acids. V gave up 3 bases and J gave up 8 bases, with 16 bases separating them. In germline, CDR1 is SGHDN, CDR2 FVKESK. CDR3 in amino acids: CASSQWGADSGYTF. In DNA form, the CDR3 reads TGTGCCAGCAGCCAGTGGGGCGCGGACAGCGGCTACACCTTC.

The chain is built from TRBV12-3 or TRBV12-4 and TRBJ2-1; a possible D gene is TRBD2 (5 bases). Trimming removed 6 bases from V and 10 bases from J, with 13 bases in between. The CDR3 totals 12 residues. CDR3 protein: CASSPASREQFF. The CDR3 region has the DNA TGTGCCAGCAGCCCTGCTAGCAGGGAGCAGTTCTTC.

This CDR3 reads CASSHKNGGDPSKWGEQFF. The CDR3 DNA is TGTGCCAGCAGCCACAAAAACGGAGGGGACCCTAGCAAGTGGGGTGAGCAGTTCTTC. The genes are TRBV7-6 and TRBJ2-1; D is perhaps TRBD2 (6 bases). The germline V and J ends were trimmed by 5 bases and 9 bases, with 32 bases remaining between them. Germline V lookup: CDR1 SGHVS, CDR2 FNYEAQ. This CDR3 contains 19 residues.

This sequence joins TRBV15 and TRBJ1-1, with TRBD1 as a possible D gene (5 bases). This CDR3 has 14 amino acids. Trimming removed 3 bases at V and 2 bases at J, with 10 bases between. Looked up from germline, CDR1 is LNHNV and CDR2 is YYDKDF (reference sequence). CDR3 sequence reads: CATSRVDSNTEAFF. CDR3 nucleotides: TGTGCCACCAGCAGGGTCGACAGTAACACTGAAGCTTTCTTT.

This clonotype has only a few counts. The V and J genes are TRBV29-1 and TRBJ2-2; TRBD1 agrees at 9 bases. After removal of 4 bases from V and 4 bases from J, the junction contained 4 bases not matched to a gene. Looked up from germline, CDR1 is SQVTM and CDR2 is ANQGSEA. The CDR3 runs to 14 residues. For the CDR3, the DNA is TGCAGCGTTGTAGGGACAGGGCTCACCGGGGAGCTGTTTTTT. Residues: CSVVGTGLTGELFF.

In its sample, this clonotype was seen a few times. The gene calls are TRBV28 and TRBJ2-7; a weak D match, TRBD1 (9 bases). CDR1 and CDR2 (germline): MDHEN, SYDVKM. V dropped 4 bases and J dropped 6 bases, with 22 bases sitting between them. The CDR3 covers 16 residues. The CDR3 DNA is TGTGCCAGCAGTTCTCGGACCGGGACAGGGACTAGCGAGCAGTACGTC. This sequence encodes CASSSRTGTGTSEQYV.

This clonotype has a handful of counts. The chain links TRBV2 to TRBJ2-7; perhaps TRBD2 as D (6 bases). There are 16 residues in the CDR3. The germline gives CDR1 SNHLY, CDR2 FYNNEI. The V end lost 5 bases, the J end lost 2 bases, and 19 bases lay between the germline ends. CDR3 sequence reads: CASSTPAGTITYEQYF. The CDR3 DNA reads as TGTGCCAGCAGTACCCCTGCGGGGACGATAACCTACGAGCAGTACTTC. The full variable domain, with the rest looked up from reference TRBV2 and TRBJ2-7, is EPEVTQTPSHQVTQMGQEVILRCVPISNHLYFYWYRQILGQKVEFLVSFYNNEISEKSEIFDDQFSVERPDGSNFTLKIRSTKLEDSAMYFCASSTPAGTITYEQYFGPGTRLTVT.

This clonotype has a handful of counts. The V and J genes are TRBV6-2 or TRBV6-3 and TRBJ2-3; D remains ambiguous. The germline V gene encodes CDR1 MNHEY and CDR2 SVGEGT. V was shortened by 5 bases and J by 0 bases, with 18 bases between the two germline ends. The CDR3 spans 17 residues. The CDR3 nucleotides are TGTGCCAGCAGTAATCCGAGGACGATGGCTAGCACAGATACGCAGTATTTT. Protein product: CASSNPRTMASTDTQYF.

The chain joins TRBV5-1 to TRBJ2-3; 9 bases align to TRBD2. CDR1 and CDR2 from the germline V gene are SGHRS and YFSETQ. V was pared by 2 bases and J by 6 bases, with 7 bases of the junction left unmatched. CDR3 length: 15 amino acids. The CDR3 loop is CASSFGGGAPDTQYF. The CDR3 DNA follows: TGCGCCAGCAGCTTCGGCGGGGGGGCCCCCGATACGCAGTATTTT. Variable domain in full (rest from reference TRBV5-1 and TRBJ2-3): KAGVTQTPRYLIKTRGQQVTLSCSPISGHRSVSWYQQTPGQGLQFLFEYFSETQRNKGNFPGRFSGRQFSNSRSEMNVSTLELGDSALYLCASSFGGGAPDTQYFGPGTRLTVL.

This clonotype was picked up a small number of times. In nucleotides, the CDR3 is TGTGCCAGCAGCCAAGGACAGGGGGACACTGAAGCTTTCTTT. Amino acids: CASSQGQGDTEAFF. The V call is TRBV3-1, the J call TRBJ1-1; 9 nucleotides agree with TRBD1. Germline trimming cut 1 base from V and 3 bases from J; bases unmatched to any gene: 0. Germline V gene lookup returns CDR1 LGHDT and CDR2 YNNKEL (reference sequence). This CDR3 is built from 14 residues. Full variable domain (rest looked up from reference TRBV3-1 and TRBJ1-1): DTAVSQTPKYLVTQMGNDKSIKCEQNLGHDTMYWYKQDSKKFLKIMFSYNNKELIINETVPNRFSPKSPDKAHLNLHINSLELGDSAVYFCASSQGQGDTEAFFGQGTRLTVV.

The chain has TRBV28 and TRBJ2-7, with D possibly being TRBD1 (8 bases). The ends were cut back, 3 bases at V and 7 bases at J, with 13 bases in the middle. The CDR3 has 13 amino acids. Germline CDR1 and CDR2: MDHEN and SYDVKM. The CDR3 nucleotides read TGTGCCAGCAGTTTGACAGGGGAGGGAGAGCAGTACGTC. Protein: CASSLTGEGEQYV.

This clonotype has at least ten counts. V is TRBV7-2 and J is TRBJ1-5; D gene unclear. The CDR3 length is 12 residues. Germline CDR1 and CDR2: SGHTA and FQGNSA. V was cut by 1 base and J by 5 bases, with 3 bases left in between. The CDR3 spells CASSLVDQPQHF. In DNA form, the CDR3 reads TGTGCCAGCAGCTTAGTTGATCAGCCCCAGCATTTT.

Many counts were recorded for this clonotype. CDR3 residues: CASSLARGKVAYEQYF. CDR3 coding DNA: TGTGCCAGCAGCTTAGCGCGAGGTAAAGTAGCCTACGAGCAGTACTTC. This rearrangement joins TRBV7-9 to TRBJ2-7; D is undetermined. CDR3 size: 16 residues. Germline values: CDR1 SEHNR, CDR2 FQNEAQ (reference sequence). V shed 0 bases and J shed 2 bases, with 14 bases lying between them.

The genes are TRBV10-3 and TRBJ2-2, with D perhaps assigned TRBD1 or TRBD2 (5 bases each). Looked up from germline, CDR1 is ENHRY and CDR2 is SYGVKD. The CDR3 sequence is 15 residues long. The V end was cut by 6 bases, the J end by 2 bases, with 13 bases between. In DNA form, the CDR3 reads TGTGCCATCAGGCCCGGGGCAGGAAACACCGGGGAGCTGTTTTTT. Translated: CAIRPGAGNTGELFF.

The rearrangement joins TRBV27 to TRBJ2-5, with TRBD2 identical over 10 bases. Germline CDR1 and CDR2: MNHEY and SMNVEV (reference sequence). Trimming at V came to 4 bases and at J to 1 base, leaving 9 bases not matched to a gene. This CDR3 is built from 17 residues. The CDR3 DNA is TGTGCCAGCAGTTCCCGTAGTCTAGCGGGGGCCCAAGAGACCCAGTACTTC. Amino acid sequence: CASSSRSLAGAQETQYF.

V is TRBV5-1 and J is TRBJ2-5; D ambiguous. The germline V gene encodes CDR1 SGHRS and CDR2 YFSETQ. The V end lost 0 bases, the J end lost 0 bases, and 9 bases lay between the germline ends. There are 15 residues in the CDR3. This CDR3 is CASSLEIGYQETQYF. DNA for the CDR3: TGCGCCAGCAGCTTGGAAATAGGATACCAAGAGACCCAGTACTTC.

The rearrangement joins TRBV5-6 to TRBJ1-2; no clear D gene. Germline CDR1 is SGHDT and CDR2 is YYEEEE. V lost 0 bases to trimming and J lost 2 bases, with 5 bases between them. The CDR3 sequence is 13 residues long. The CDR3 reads CASSLARNYGYTF. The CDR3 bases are TGTGCCAGCAGCTTGGCACGGAACTATGGCTACACCTTC.

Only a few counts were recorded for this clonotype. The CDR3, as DNA: TGTGCCAGCAGTTACTCACCGGGACGAAAGGAGTTCTTC. It encodes CASSYSPGRKEFF. The chain links TRBV6-5 to TRBJ2-1, with D perhaps assigned TRBD1 or TRBD2 (5 bases each). The V gene lost 0 bases and the J gene lost 14 bases, with 14 bases spanning the gap. The germline gives CDR1 MNHEY, CDR2 SVGAGI. The CDR3 runs 13 residues.

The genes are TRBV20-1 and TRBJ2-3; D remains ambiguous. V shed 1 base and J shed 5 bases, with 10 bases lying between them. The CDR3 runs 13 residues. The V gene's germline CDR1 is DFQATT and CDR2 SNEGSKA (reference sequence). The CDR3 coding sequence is TGCAGTGCTAGAGTGGGTAGCCTAGATACGCAGTATTTT. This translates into CSARVGSLDTQYF.

For the CDR3, the DNA is TGTGCCAGCAGCCCGATATTGGGACTTCTGAACACTGAAGCTTTCTTT. This translates into CASSPILGLLNTEAFF. This sequence joins TRBV7-2 and TRBJ1-1, with D possibly TRBD1 on 5 matching bases. With 5 bases removed from V and 0 bases from J, the gap between germline ends came to 16 bases. The CDR3 loop spans 16 amino acids. From germline, CDR1 is SGHTA and CDR2 FQGNSA.

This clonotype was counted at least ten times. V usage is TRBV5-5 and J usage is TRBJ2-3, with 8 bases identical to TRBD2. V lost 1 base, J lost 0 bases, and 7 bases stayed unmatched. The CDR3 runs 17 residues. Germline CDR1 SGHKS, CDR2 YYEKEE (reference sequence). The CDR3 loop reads CASSLQAGAVSTDTQYF. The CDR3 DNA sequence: TGTGCCAGCAGCTTGCAAGCGGGGGCTGTGAGCACAGATACGCAGTATTTT.